Below are 16 T cell receptor beta chains sequenced from a single sample in a study of cytomegalovirus exposure and HLA in healthy donors. Primers: 60 Vbeta forward and 13 Jbeta reverse. Some clones are missing from TCRdb's copy, which holds only in-frame ones; the method was immunoSEQ multiplex PCR. Here the sample spans about 130,000 clones, about two thirds being singletons. The sample comprised PBMCs. The receptors were gathered from a man in his thirties or forties in good health and CMV-seronegative.

The chain employs TRBV11-3 and TRBJ2-7; TRBD1 is a possible D gene (6 bases). CDR1 is SGHNT and CDR2 is YENEEA in the germline V gene. The V and J ends lost 1 base and 0 bases respectively, with 10 bases between them. This CDR3 has 15 residues. CDR3 nucleotide sequence: TGTGCCAGCAGCTTAGGTGGACAGCGCTCCTACGAGCAGTACTTC. Encoded protein: CASSLGGQRSYEQYF. The full variable domain, with the rest looked up from reference TRBV11-3 and TRBJ2-7, is EAGVVQSPRYKIIEKKQPVAFWCNPISGHNTLYWYLQNLGQGPELLIRYENEEAVDDSQLPKDRFSAERLKGVDSTLKIQPAELGDSAVYLCASSLGGQRSYEQYFGPGTRLTVT.

The rearrangement links TRBV5-1 to TRBJ1-1; D is possibly TRBD1 (6 bases). The CDR3 consists of 12 residues. Germline CDR1 is SGHRS and CDR2 is YFSETQ. Trimming took off 4 bases at V and 3 bases at J, with 7 bases between the two ends. As DNA, the CDR3 is TGCGCCAGCAGCGAGGGGGACACTGAAGCTTTCTTT. Amino acids: CASSEGDTEAFF. The full variable domain, completed using reference TRBV5-1 and TRBJ1-1, is KAGVTQTPRYLIKTRGQQVTLSCSPISGHRSVSWYQQTPGQGLQFLFEYFSETQRNKGNFPGRFSGRQFSNSRSEMNVSTLELGDSALYLCASSEGDTEAFFGQGTRLTVV.

V is TRBV7-9 and J is TRBJ1-1; D may be TRBD1 (5 bases). Germline V gene sequence: CDR1 SEHNR, CDR2 FQNEAQ (reference sequence). This CDR3 is built from 14 residues. V was shortened by 4 bases and J by 1 base, with 10 bases between the two germline ends. CDR3 nucleotides: TGTGCCAGCAGCTCGCGACAGCCGAACACTGAAGCTTTCTTT. This sequence encodes CASSSRQPNTEAFF.

The V and J genes are TRBV7-9 and TRBJ2-5; D might be TRBD2 (5 bases). The CDR3 runs 15 residues. Germline CDR1 is SEHNR and CDR2 is FQNEAQ (reference sequence). The V end was cut by 4 bases, the J end by 5 bases, with 17 bases between. The CDR3 is CASSSPALEDETQYF. In DNA, the CDR3 is TGTGCCAGCAGCTCACCCGCTCTGGAGGATGAGACCCAGTACTTC.

In nucleotides, the CDR3 is TGTGCCAGCAGCCAGAACAGGTTGAACACCGGGGAGCTGTTTTTT. It encodes CASSQNRLNTGELFF. V usage is TRBV6-1 and J usage is TRBJ2-2; maybe TRBD1 (5 bases). Germline V lookup: CDR1 MNHNS, CDR2 SASEGT. The CDR3 totals 15 residues. V was shortened by 6 bases and J by 1 base, with 12 bases between the two germline ends.

This rearrangement joins TRBV4-1 to TRBJ2-3; D uncertain. The CDR3 runs 15 residues. The V gene lost 2 bases and the J gene lost 0 bases, with 9 bases spanning the gap. In germline, CDR1 is MGHRA, CDR2 YSYEKL. The CDR3 protein is CASSQHATSTDTQYF. CDR3 DNA: TGCGCCAGCAGCCAACATGCGACTAGCACAGATACGCAGTATTTT.

The V call is TRBV7-6, the J call TRBJ2-5, with 8 bases aligning to TRBD2. Germline CDR1 and CDR2: SGHVS and FNYEAQ. V shed 5 bases and J 2 bases; nucleotides not matched to a gene: 10. The CDR3 consists of 16 residues. The CDR3 sequence is CASSPILRGAQETQYF. CDR3 DNA: TGTGCCAGCAGCCCGATCCTGCGGGGGGCGCAAGAGACCCAGTACTTC.

The DNA for the CDR3 is TGTGCCAGCAGCTTCGGACAGGGAGGGGAAAAACTGTTTTTT. Translated, it gives CASSFGQGGEKLFF. The V gene is TRBV5-5, the J gene TRBJ1-4; 8 positions match TRBD1. CDR1 is SGHKS, CDR2 YYEKEE, per germline (reference sequence). V shed 2 bases and J 8 bases; nucleotides not matched to a gene: 5. CDR3 size: 14 residues.

This clone appeared once. The chain couples TRBV30 to TRBJ1-1, with D unresolved. The V and J ends lost 0 bases and 7 bases respectively, with 12 bases between them. Germline lookup yields CDR1 GTSNPN and CDR2 SVGIG (reference sequence). The CDR3 totals 13 residues. The CDR3 loop reads CAWSVRLRGEAFF. CDR3 bases: TGTGCCTGGAGTGTAAGACTACGGGGTGAAGCTTTCTTT. Complete variable domain (other parts from reference TRBV30 and TRBJ1-1): SQTIHQWPATLVQPVGSPLSLECTVEGTSNPNLYWYRQAAGRGLQLLFYSVGIGQISSEVPQNLSASRPQDRQFILSSKKLLLSDSGFYLCAWSVRLRGEAFFGQGTRLTVV.

This chain connects TRBV29-1 to TRBJ2-1, with 7 bases lining up with TRBD2. CDR1 and CDR2 (germline): SQVTM, ANQGSEA. With V trimmed by 4 bases and J by 5 bases, 8 bases remained unmatched. CDR3 length: 14 residues. The CDR3 loop is CSVAEASGNNEQFF. As DNA, the CDR3 is TGCAGCGTTGCGGAGGCTAGCGGAAACAATGAGCAGTTCTTC.

DNA for the CDR3: TGTGCCAGCAGCCAGGGGCTTGATGGTTCTGAAGCTTTCTTT. It is translated as CASSQGLDGSEAFF. The chain recombines TRBV4-2 with TRBJ1-1; weak D call: TRBD1 (5 bases). This CDR3 has 14 residues. The germline V and J ends were trimmed by 3 bases and 6 bases, with 14 bases remaining between them. The V gene's germline CDR1 is LGHNA and CDR2 YNFKEQ.

The chain uses TRBV2 and TRBJ1-5, with a possible D match to TRBD1 (6 bases). V dropped 6 bases and J dropped 0 bases, with 9 bases sitting between them. CDR1 and CDR2 from the germline V gene are SNHLY and FYNNEI. The CDR3 extends over 14 amino acids. CDR3 DNA: TGTGCCAGCAGCAGGACAGCTAGCAATCAGCCCCAGCATTTT. Translating gives CASSRTASNQPQHF.

The chain combines TRBV11-2 with TRBJ2-5; D is undetermined. The assigned J gene may be wrong: the sequence end matches TRBJ2-7 better. Germline values: CDR1 SGHAT, CDR2 FQNNGV. CDR3 length: 13 residues. CDR3 nucleotides: TGTGCCAGCAGCTTCTCACAGTCATACGAGCAGTACTTC. As protein: CASSFSQSYEQYF.

The chain couples TRBV5-1 to TRBJ2-5; D may be TRBD1 (6 bases). CDR3 length: 15 residues. The V end lost 4 bases, the J end lost 1 base, and 14 bases lay between the germline ends. Looked up from germline, CDR1 is SGHRS and CDR2 is YFSETQ. The CDR3 coding sequence is TGCGCCAGCAGCCTCTCCGGACAGTTCCAAGAGACCCAGTACTTC. It encodes CASSLSGQFQETQYF. Full variable domain (rest looked up from reference TRBV5-1 and TRBJ2-5): KAGVTQTPRYLIKTRGQQVTLSCSPISGHRSVSWYQQTPGQGLQFLFEYFSETQRNKGNFPGRFSGRQFSNSRSEMNVSTLELGDSALYLCASSLSGQFQETQYFGPGTRLLVL.

The V gene is TRBV4-2, the J gene TRBJ2-7; TRBD2 is a possible D gene (5 bases). The length of the CDR3 is 18 residues. V was clipped by 0 bases and J by 1 base, with 19 bases between them. Germline V gene sequence: CDR1 LGHNA, CDR2 YNFKEQ. The CDR3, as DNA: TGTGCCAGCAGCCAAGATCTGTTGGGGATAGAGGGATCCTACGAGCAGTACTTC. This codes for CASSQDLLGIEGSYEQYF.

The genes are TRBV30 and TRBJ1-5; D possibly corresponds to TRBD1 (6 bases). The CDR3 loop spans 14 amino acids. Germline CDR1 GTSNPN, CDR2 SVGIG (reference sequence). Trimming left V 1 base short and J 6 bases short, with 13 bases between. Written as DNA, the CDR3 is TGTGCCTGGAGTGCAGGGGCGAGGAGTCAGCCCCAGCATTTT. It specifies CAWSAGARSQPQHF.